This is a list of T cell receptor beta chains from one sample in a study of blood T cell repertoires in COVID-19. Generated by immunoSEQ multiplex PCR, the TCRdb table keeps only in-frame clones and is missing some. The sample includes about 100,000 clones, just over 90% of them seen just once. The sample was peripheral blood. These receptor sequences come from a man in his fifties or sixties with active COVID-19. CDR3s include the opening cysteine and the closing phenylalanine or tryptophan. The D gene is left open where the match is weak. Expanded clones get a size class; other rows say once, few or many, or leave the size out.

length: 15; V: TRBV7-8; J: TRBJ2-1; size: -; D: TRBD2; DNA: TGTGCCAGCAGCATGCTAGCGGGAGTCTACAATGAGCAGTTCTTC; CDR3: CASSMLAGVYNEQFF
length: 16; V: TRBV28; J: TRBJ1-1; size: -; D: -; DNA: TGTGCCAGCAGTCTCCTAAGACTCAGGCAGGGTCCTGAAGCTTTCTTT; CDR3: CASSLLRLRQGPEAFF
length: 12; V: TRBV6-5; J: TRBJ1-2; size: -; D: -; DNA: TGTGCCAGCGCTCTAGATCCCTATGGCTACACCTTC; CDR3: CASALDPYGYTF
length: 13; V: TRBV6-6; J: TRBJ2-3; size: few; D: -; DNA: TGTGCCAGCAGTTACGACACCACAGATACGCAGTATTTT; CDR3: CASSYDTTDTQYF
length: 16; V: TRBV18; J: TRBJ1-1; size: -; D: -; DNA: TGTGCCAGCTCACCAACAGGGAGTGTGGGGTACACTGAAGCTTTCTTT; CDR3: CASSPTGSVGYTEAFF
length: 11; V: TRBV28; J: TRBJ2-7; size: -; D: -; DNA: TGTGCCAGCAGTTCCCGAGTCGAGCAGTACTTC; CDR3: CASSSRVEQYF
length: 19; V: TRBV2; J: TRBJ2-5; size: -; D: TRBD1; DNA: TGTGCCAGCAGTGTGAGGAACAGGGGGCGAATTTGGGGTGGAGAGACCCAGTACTTC; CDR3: CASSVRNRGRIWGGETQYF
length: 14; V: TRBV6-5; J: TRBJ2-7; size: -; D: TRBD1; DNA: TGTGCCAGCAGTCCGGGACAGCTCACCTACGAGCAGTACTTC; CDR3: CASSPGQLTYEQYF
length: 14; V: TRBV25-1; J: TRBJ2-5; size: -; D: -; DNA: TGTGCCAGCAGTGAAAATGGGCTGCAAGAGACCCAGTACTTC; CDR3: CASSENGLQETQYF
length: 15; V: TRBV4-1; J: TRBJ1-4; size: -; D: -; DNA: TGCGCCAGCAGCCAACCACAGGGTGCCCGCCGAAAACTGTTTTTT; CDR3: CASSQPQGARRKLFF
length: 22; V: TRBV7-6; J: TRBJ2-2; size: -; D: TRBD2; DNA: TGTGCCAGCAGCTTAGCGATTTATCGCTATGGCGGGAGTGCCGAGAACACCGGGGAGCTGTTTTTT; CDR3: CASSLAIYRYGGSAENTGELFF
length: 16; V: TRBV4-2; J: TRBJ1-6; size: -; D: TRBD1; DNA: TGTGCCAGCAGCCAGGCGGGACAGGGGGGCAATTCACCCCTCCACTTT; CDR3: CASSQAGQGGNSPLHF
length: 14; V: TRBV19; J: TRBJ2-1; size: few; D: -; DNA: TGTGCCAGTAGTATTCGGCTAGGAGTGAATGAGCAGTTCTTC; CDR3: CASSIRLGVNEQFF
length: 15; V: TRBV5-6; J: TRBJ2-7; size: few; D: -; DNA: TGTGCCAGCAGCTCCGACAGGCAGGGCTCCTACGAGCAGTACTTC; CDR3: CASSSDRQGSYEQYF
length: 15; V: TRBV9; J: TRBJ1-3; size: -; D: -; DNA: TGTGCCAGCAGCCCCCGTGGGGGGGCGGGAAACACCATATATTTT; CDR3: CASSPRGGAGNTIYF
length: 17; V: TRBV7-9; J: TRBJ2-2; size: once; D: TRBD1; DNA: TGTGCCAGCAGCTTAGGCGGGCCAGGGGGCGAAACCGGGGAGCTGTTTTTT; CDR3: CASSLGGPGGETGELFF
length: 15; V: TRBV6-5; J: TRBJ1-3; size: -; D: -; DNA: TGTGCCAGCAGTACTTTGACGCCGGAGATTGGCACCATATATTTT; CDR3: CASSTLTPEIGTIYF
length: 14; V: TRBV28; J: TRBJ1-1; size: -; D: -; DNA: TGTGCCAGCCGGGGGGCCTTGAGGGACACTGAAGCTTTCTTT; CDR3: CASRGALRDTEAFF